The 29 T cell receptor beta chains presented below share a single source sample, sequenced in a study of blood T cell repertoires in COVID-19. Data came from immunoSEQ multiplex PCR; TCRdb stores just in-frame clones and leaves some out. The sample includes 90,000 to 150,000 clones, almost 90% seen only once; the top ten take 0.7% to 0.9%. Sequences were obtained from peripheral blood. All receptors derive from a woman aged 45 to 65 with active or convalescent COVID-19.

The chain links TRBV6-6 to TRBJ2-1, with a tentative D call TRBD2 (5 bases). CDR3 length: 15 amino acids. Germline lookup yields CDR1 MNHNY and CDR2 SVGAGI (reference sequence). Trimming took off 7 bases at V and 5 bases at J, with 18 bases between the two ends. This CDR3 reads CASTEALAYNNEQFF. In DNA, the CDR3 is TGTGCCAGCACCGAGGCGTTAGCGTATAACAATGAGCAGTTCTTC.

The sample holds one count of this clone. The V gene is TRBV10-3, the J gene TRBJ2-3, with D possibly being TRBD2 (5 bases). V gave up 4 bases and J gave up 3 bases, with 8 bases separating them. Germline CDR1 ENHRY, CDR2 SYGVKD. CDR3 length equals 13 residues. The CDR3 loop is CAISVGITDTQYF. CDR3 sequence (DNA): TGTGCCATCAGTGTCGGGATTACAGATACGCAGTATTTT.

The chain links TRBV7-2 to TRBJ2-2, with 9 bases aligning to TRBD2. V dropped 4 bases and J dropped 5; count of bases not matched to a gene: 5. Germline V gene sequence: CDR1 SGHTA, CDR2 FQGNSA. The CDR3 runs 15 residues. The CDR3 reads CASSSGLADTGELFF. CDR3 DNA sequence: TGTGCCAGCAGCTCGGGACTAGCAGATACCGGGGAGCTGTTTTTT.

This chain joins TRBV27 and TRBJ2-3; 7 bases fit TRBD2. The V gene end was trimmed by 5 bases and the J gene end by 6 bases; junction bases not matched to a gene: 8. The CDR3 runs to 14 residues. CDR1 MNHEY and CDR2 SMNVEV come from the germline V gene (reference sequence). The CDR3 coding sequence is TGTGCCAGCAGTCGAGGGAGGGCGGGGGATACGCAGTATTTT. Residues: CASSRGRAGDTQYF.

A single count supports this clone. The sample contains more than one DNA sequence encoding this CDR3. The chain links TRBV27 to TRBJ2-1, with TRBD2 matching 9 bases. Germline CDR1 and CDR2: MNHEY and SMNVEV (reference sequence). CDR3 length equals 14 residues. V shed 2 bases and J 4 bases; nucleotides not matched to a gene: 0. This CDR3 is CASSLAGGYNEQFF. As DNA, the CDR3 is TGTGCCAGCAGTTTAGCGGGAGGGTACAATGAGCAGTTCTTC.

Details on this clone: A junction end diverges from the germline sequence, so it may reflect a read error. This sequence joins TRBV15 and TRBJ2-7; D possibly corresponds to TRBD2 (5 bases). Germline lookup yields CDR1 LNHNV and CDR2 YYDKDF (reference sequence). The CDR3 covers 15 residues. CDR3 in DNA: TGTGCCACCAGCAGAGCCCGGGCCTCACAATGGAGGACGCACTTC. It yields the protein CATSRARASQWRTHF.

The chain carries TRBV7-9 and TRBJ2-3, with 7 bases lining up with TRBD1. The trim removed 5 bases at V and 3 bases at J, leaving 5 bases unmatched. Germline CDR1 and CDR2: SEHNR and FQNEAQ (reference sequence). This CDR3 has 14 residues. The CDR3 region is CASSRTGVTDTQYF. CDR3 nucleotide sequence: TGTGCCAGCAGCCGAACAGGGGTTACAGATACGCAGTATTTT.

The chain links TRBV21-1 to TRBJ1-1; the listed D gene, TRBD1, was not tested against the DNA. TRBV21-1 is shown as a pseudogene. The CDR3 runs to 17 residues. CDR3 sequence: CASSTTLNRDGNTEAFF. CDR3 in DNA: TGTGCCAGCAGCACAACGTTAAACAGGGACGGGAACACTGAAGCTTTCTTT.

J is TRBJ1-2 and V is TRBV10-3; D is unclear. Germline V gene sequence: CDR1 ENHRY, CDR2 SYGVKD. V dropped 7 bases and J dropped 0 bases, with 9 bases sitting between them. The CDR3 has 13 residues. Here the CDR3 DNA reads TGTGCCATCAAGAGAAGCGCTAACTATGGCTACACCTTC. It yields the protein CAIKRSANYGYTF.

V and J are TRBV15 and TRBJ1-1; 8 nucleotides agree with TRBD1. This CDR3 has 15 residues. CDR1 LNHNV and CDR2 YYDKDF come from the germline V gene (reference sequence). The V and J ends lost 5 bases and 6 bases, in that order; junction bases with no gene match: 11. Here the CDR3 DNA reads TGTGCCACCAGCGCCTCATCAGGGGGCTTCGCTGAAGCTTTCTTT. Its translation is CATSASSGGFAEAFF.

V and J are TRBV4-3 and TRBJ2-5, with a possible D match to TRBD1 (6 bases). Germline lookup yields CDR1 LGHNA and CDR2 YSLEER. V gave up 4 bases and J gave up 2 bases, with 17 bases separating them. This CDR3 is built from 16 residues. The CDR3 region has the DNA TGCGCCAGCAGCCGGGGGCGCAGCGACCAACAAGAGACCCAGTACTTC. Its translation is CASSRGRSDQQETQYF.

The rearrangement joins TRBV7-2 to TRBJ2-5; perhaps TRBD1 as D (6 bases). Germline-derived CDR1 and CDR2 are SGHTA and FQGNSA. Trimming took off 5 bases at V and 2 bases at J, with 15 bases between the two ends. The length of the CDR3 is 15 residues. The CDR3 DNA sequence: TGTGCCAGCAGCCTGACCACAGGGAGACAAGAGACCCAGTACTTC. This sequence encodes CASSLTTGRQETQYF.

CDR3: CASSFFRDRDMNTEAFF. The CDR3 DNA reads TGTGCCAGCAGCTTTTTCCGGGACAGGGATATGAACACTGAAGCTTTCTTT. The gene calls are TRBV14 and TRBJ1-1, with 9 nucleotides matching TRBD1. This CDR3 spans 17 amino acids. With 5 bases clipped from V and 0 bases from J, the junction kept 10 bases outside the gene matches. Germline assignment: CDR1 SGHDN and CDR2 FVKESK.

CDR3 in DNA: TGTGCCAGCAGAGGAGACGGCCGACCCAATCAGCCCCAGCATTTT. It encodes CASRGDGRPNQPQHF. J is TRBJ1-5 and V is TRBV6-5; the D is unclear. The CDR3 length is 15 residues. Germline CDR1 MNHEY, CDR2 SVGAGI. Trimming cost V 6 bases and J 3 bases, with 15 bases left between them.

The J gene is TRBJ2-7, the V gene TRBV10-3; TRBD2 might be the D (5 bases). The V gene's germline CDR1 is ENHRY and CDR2 SYGVKD. V was shortened by 3 bases and J by 5 bases, with 14 bases between the two germline ends. CDR3 length equals 14 residues. The CDR3 sequence: CAISESRERDEQYF. In nucleotides, the CDR3 is TGTGCCATCAGTGAAAGTAGGGAGAGGGACGAGCAGTACTTC.

The chain is built from TRBV5-6 and TRBJ1-2, with D perhaps matching TRBD1 (5 bases). V was trimmed by 5 bases and J by 3 bases, leaving 8 bases between them. The germline V gene has CDR1 SGHDT and CDR2 YYEEEE. The CDR3 has 12 amino acids. The chain's CDR3 is CASRGHHYGYTF. The CDR3 bases are TGTGCCAGCAGAGGACACCACTATGGCTACACCTTC.

J is TRBJ2-7 and V is TRBV7-2; tentatively, D is TRBD1 (5 bases). V dropped 1 base and J dropped 2 bases, with 18 bases sitting between them. CDR3 length: 17 residues. Germline CDR1 SGHTA, CDR2 FQGNSA. CDR3 sequence (DNA): TGTGCCAGCAGCTTAGAAGGGGCCCAGGGATCCCCCTACGAGCAGTACTTC. Its translation is CASSLEGAQGSPYEQYF.

Concerning this clone itself: Sequence at one end of the junction differs from germline and may be a read error. This sequence joins TRBV7-7 and TRBJ2-3; 9 bases line up with TRBD1. This CDR3 comprises 15 residues. The germline CDR1 and CDR2 sequences are SSHAT and FNYEAQ (reference sequence). This CDR3 reads CASSPGTGQADTQYF. As DNA, the CDR3 is TGTGCTAGCAGCCCGGGGACAGGGCAAGCAGATACGCAGTATTTT.

The chain couples TRBV18 to TRBJ2-1; 9 bases are shared with TRBD2. The CDR3 is 17 amino acids. Trimming took 6 bases from V and 2 from J; bases not matched to a gene: 11. Germline V CDR1 and CDR2: KGHSH, LQKENI. CDR3 coding DNA: TGTGCCAGCTCCTCCACGGTGGCGGGAGGGGCCTACAATGAGCAGTTCTTC. It translates to CASSSTVAGGAYNEQFF.

V usage is TRBV25-1 and J usage is TRBJ1-5; 12 nucleotides line up with TRBD1. Trimming removed 10 bases from V and 2 bases from J; junction bases left unmatched: 12. The V gene's germline CDR1 is MGHDK and CDR2 SYGVNS. This CDR3 comprises 17 residues. The DNA for the CDR3 is TGTGCCACTCTGCCGGGACAGGGGGCATTTGGCAATCAGCCCCAGCATTTT. This codes for CATLPGQGAFGNQPQHF.

The chain employs TRBV21-1 and TRBJ2-3; the D segment call TRBD2 is taken from the table without a DNA check. TRBV21-1 is labeled a pseudogene. The CDR3 runs 17 residues. CDR3 nucleotides: TGTGCCAGCAGCAAACCCCTTCTAGCGCCTAGCACAGATACGCAGTATTTT. This gives the protein CASSKPLLAPSTDTQYF.

The CDR3 region is CASSLSLAGYSYEQYF. The CDR3 DNA reads TGTGCCAGCAGTTTATCCCTAGCGGGATACTCCTACGAGCAGTACTTC. The gene calls are TRBV27 and TRBJ2-7, with TRBD2 matching over 9 bases. This CDR3 region has 16 residues. Germline V gene lookup returns CDR1 MNHEY and CDR2 SMNVEV (reference sequence). V shed 0 bases and J 0 bases; nucleotides not matched to a gene: 3.

V and J are TRBV29-1 and TRBJ2-2; 11 nucleotides match TRBD2. Germline values: CDR1 SQVTM, CDR2 ANQGSEA. V lost 4 bases, J lost 7 bases, and 11 bases stayed unmatched. The CDR3 length is 16 residues. The CDR3 region is CSVGGVAGGPVGELFF. DNA for the CDR3: TGCAGCGTTGGTGGGGTAGCGGGAGGGCCAGTCGGGGAGCTGTTTTTT.

The CDR3 nucleotides read TGTGCCAGCAGCCCCAACGGGTGGGGAGGAGAAGCTTTCTTT. Residues: CASSPNGWGGEAFF. The V and J genes are TRBV13 and TRBJ1-1; D not resolved. Germline loops: CDR1 PRHDT, CDR2 FYEKMQ (reference sequence). V was shortened by 5 bases and J by 8 bases, with 18 bases between the two germline ends. The CDR3 has 14 residues.

The J gene is TRBJ1-4, the V gene TRBV4-1; perhaps TRBD1 as D (6 bases). Germline CDR1 and CDR2: MGHRA and YSYEKL. The CDR3 covers 16 residues. Trimming shortened V by 2 bases and J by 7 bases, and 17 bases separated the two germline ends. As DNA, the CDR3 is TGCGCCAGCAGCCAAAAAGGGGGGGGACTTCTTGAAAAACTGTTTTTT. Translating it yields CASSQKGGGLLEKLFF.

The V and J genes are TRBV19 and TRBJ2-3; 9 bases are shared with TRBD2. CDR1 and CDR2 from the germline V gene are LNHDA and SQIVND (reference sequence). There are 17 residues in the CDR3. The trim removed 1 base at V and 3 bases at J, leaving 8 bases unmatched. In nucleotides, the CDR3 is TGTGCCAGTAGTATAGTAACCCTCAGCGGGAGGACAGATACGCAGTATTTT. It yields the protein CASSIVTLSGRTDTQYF.

The chain has TRBV29-1 and TRBJ2-1; 8 bases fit TRBD2. Losses at the gene ends were 4 bases for V and 4 bases for J; bases not matched to a gene: 6. Germline V CDR1 and CDR2: SQVTM, ANQGSEA. The CDR3 runs 14 residues. The CDR3 reads CSVVTGTSYNEQFF. The CDR3 DNA reads TGCAGCGTTGTAACCGGGACTAGTTACAATGAGCAGTTCTTC.

The DNA of the CDR3 is TGTGCTAGTGGTTTGGTACGGGCAGGGGAAAATGTAAATAATTCACCCCTCCACTTT. It is translated as CASGLVRAGENVNNSPLHF. The chain couples TRBV12-5 to TRBJ1-6, with TRBD1 as a possible D gene (6 bases). Germline V gene sequence: CDR1 LGHNT, CDR2 FRNRAP. Trimming pared 0 bases from V and 5 bases from J, leaving 20 bases between. The CDR3 spans 19 residues.

The rearrangement uses TRBV7-9 and TRBJ1-6; 8 nucleotides align to TRBD1. The CDR3 covers 14 residues. The J segment lost 6 bases and the V segment lost 5 bases, leaving 3 bases of the junction unmatched. The germline V gene encodes CDR1 SEHNR and CDR2 FQNEAQ (reference sequence). The CDR3 DNA sequence: TGTGCCAGCAGCGTGGGACAGGTTAATTCACCCCTCCACTTT. It codes for CASSVGQVNSPLHF.